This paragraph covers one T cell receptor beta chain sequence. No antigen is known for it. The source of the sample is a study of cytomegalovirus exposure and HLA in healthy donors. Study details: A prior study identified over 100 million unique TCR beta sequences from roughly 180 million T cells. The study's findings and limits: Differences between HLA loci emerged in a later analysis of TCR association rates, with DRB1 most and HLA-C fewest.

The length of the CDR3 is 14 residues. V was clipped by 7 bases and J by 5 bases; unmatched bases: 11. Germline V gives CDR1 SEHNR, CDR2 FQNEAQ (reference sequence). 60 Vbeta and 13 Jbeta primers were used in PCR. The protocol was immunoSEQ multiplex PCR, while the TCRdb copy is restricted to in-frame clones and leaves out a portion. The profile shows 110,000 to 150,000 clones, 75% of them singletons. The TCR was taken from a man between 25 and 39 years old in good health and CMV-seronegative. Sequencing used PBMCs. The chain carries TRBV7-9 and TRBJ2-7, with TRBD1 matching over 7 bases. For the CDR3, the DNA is TGTGCCAGCAACGACAGGGCGAGGGAGAACGAGCAGTACTTC. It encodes CASNDRARENEQYF.